Below are 14 T cell receptor beta chains sequenced from a single sample in a study of T cell changes during pregnancy in multiple sclerosis. The method was immunoSEQ multiplex PCR; TCRdb's version includes in-frame clones alone and lacks a portion of them. Among tens of thousands of clones, 90% to 95% were seen once, and the ten largest hold roughly 7%. The source material was CD8+ T cells from peripheral blood mononuclear cells, sampled in the third trimester of pregnancy. All receptors come from a female donor with multiple sclerosis, enrolled in a pregnancy study.

The J gene is TRBJ2-3, the V gene TRBV4-2; TRBD1 matches 8 bases. Germline CDR1 and CDR2: LGHNA and YNFKEQ. This CDR3 has 16 residues. Trimming removed 0 bases from V and 4 bases from J; junction bases left unmatched: 6. The CDR3 coding sequence is TGTGCCAGCAGCCAAGATAGGGCAGGGGGCGCAGATACGCAGTATTTT. Protein: CASSQDRAGGADTQYF.

J is TRBJ1-2 and V is TRBV9; D call uncertain. V was pared by 3 bases and J by 4 bases, with 7 bases between. CDR1 SGDLS and CDR2 YYNGEE come from the germline V gene. This CDR3 is 12 amino acids long. In DNA, the CDR3 is TGTGCCAGCAGCGAAGGGAGCTATGGCTACACCTTC. Its protein is CASSEGSYGYTF.

The chain carries TRBV7-9 and TRBJ1-4; D perhaps matches TRBD1 (5 bases). The CDR3 is made up of 16 amino acids. V shed 5 bases and J shed 5 bases, with 18 bases lying between them. CDR1 and CDR2 (germline): SEHNR, FQNEAQ (reference sequence). The CDR3 coding sequence is TGTGCCAGCAGCCATGTGCGGGACGGTGGGAATGAAAAACTGTTTTTT. The encoded protein is CASSHVRDGGNEKLFF.

The CDR3 reads CASSVESGTAEQFF. CDR3 in DNA: TGTGCCAGCAGCGTAGAGTCCGGGACAGCTGAGCAGTTCTTC. V gene TRBV9 combines with J gene TRBJ2-1, with TRBD1 matching 7 bases. V trimming: 0 bases; J trimming: 9 bases; junction bases outside the gene matches: 6. Germline V gene lookup returns CDR1 SGDLS and CDR2 YYNGEE. There are 14 residues in the CDR3.

This rearrangement joins TRBV9 to TRBJ2-1; D may be TRBD2 (5 bases). Trimming shortened V by 5 bases and J by 2 bases, and 17 bases separated the two germline ends. Looked up from germline, CDR1 is SGDLS and CDR2 is YYNGEE. The CDR3 is 16 residues long. As DNA, the CDR3 is TGTGCCAGCAGTTTCGATGAGAGCGGTCCCTACAATGAGCAGTTCTTC. Its translation: CASSFDESGPYNEQFF.

The chain is built from TRBV7-6 and TRBJ1-1; TRBD1 is a possible D gene (5 bases). Trimming pared 5 bases from V and 10 bases from J, leaving 20 bases between. CDR1 SGHVS and CDR2 FNYEAQ come from the germline V gene. The CDR3 totals 14 residues. The CDR3 region is CASSPGQGIGGAFF. For the CDR3, the DNA is TGTGCCAGCAGCCCCGGGCAGGGCATTGGCGGAGCTTTCTTT.

The chain employs TRBV19 and TRBJ2-7; D is perhaps TRBD1 (6 bases). This CDR3 comprises 13 residues. Germline-derived CDR1 and CDR2 are LNHDA and SQIVND (reference sequence). Deletions cut 3 bases from V and 2 bases from J, with 8 bases between. CDR3 region: CASSIQGPYEQYF. The CDR3 bases are TGTGCCAGTAGTATTCAGGGGCCCTACGAGCAGTACTTC. Full variable domain (missing parts from reference TRBV19 and TRBJ2-7): DGGITQSPKYLFRKEGQNVTLSCEQNLNHDAMYWYRQDPGQGLRLIYYSQIVNDFQKGDIAEGYSVSREKKESFPLTVTSAQKNPTAFYLCASSIQGPYEQYFGPGTRLTVT.

V is TRBV7-9 and J is TRBJ2-7; 9 bases match TRBD1. This CDR3 has 15 residues. V dropped 4 bases and J dropped 4; count of bases not matched to a gene: 8. Germline V gives CDR1 SEHNR, CDR2 FQNEAQ (reference sequence). DNA of the CDR3: TGTGCCAGCAGCTCCCCGGGACAGGGAGCGTACGAGCAGTACTTC. It is translated as CASSSPGQGAYEQYF.

Worth noting for this clone: This specimen includes other DNA sequences encoding the same CDR3. This sequence joins TRBV9 and TRBJ2-3; TRBD2 is a possible D gene (7 bases). Germline V gives CDR1 SGDLS, CDR2 YYNGEE. CDR3 length equals 16 residues. Deletions cut 0 bases from V and 1 base from J, with 12 bases between. Here the CDR3 reads CASSVEGGYGTDTQYF. Here the CDR3 DNA reads TGTGCCAGCAGCGTAGAGGGGGGGTATGGCACAGATACGCAGTATTTT. The full variable domain, completed using reference TRBV9 and TRBJ2-3, is DSGVTQTPKHLITATGQRVTLRCSPRSGDLSVYWYQQSLDQGLQFLIQYYNGEERAKGNILERFSAQQFPDLHSELNLSSLELGDSALYFCASSVEGGYGTDTQYFGPGTRLTVL.

The V and J genes are TRBV12-5 and TRBJ2-5; the D gene is possibly TRBD2 (5 bases). Germline-derived CDR1 and CDR2 are LGHNT and FRNRAP. V dropped 6 bases and J dropped 5 bases, with 25 bases sitting between them. The CDR3 covers 17 residues. DNA for the CDR3: TGTGCTAGTGGCGCCCCGGGGATCAGCGAATCGCATGAGACCCAGTACTTC. It is translated as CASGAPGISESHETQYF. Together with reference TRBV12-5 and TRBJ2-5, the CDR3 gives the full variable domain: DARVTQTPRHKVTEMGQEVTMRCQPILGHNTVFWYRQTMMQGLELLAYFRNRAPLDDSGMPKDRFSAEMPDATLATLKIQPSEPRDSAVYFCASGAPGISESHETQYFGPGTRLLVL.

V gene TRBV30 combines with J gene TRBJ1-3; no firm D call. The V end lost 4 bases, the J end lost 0 bases, and 10 bases lay between the germline ends. Per the germline V gene, CDR1 is GTSNPN and CDR2 is SVGIG (reference sequence). The CDR3 covers 14 residues. The CDR3 bases are TGTGCCTGGAAGAAGGAGGGCTCTGGAAACACCATATATTTT. It is translated as CAWKKEGSGNTIYF.

This clone appeared a few times. This sequence joins TRBV5-1 and TRBJ2-7, with a tentative D call TRBD1 (5 bases). Trimming cost V 4 bases and J 0 bases, with 11 bases left between them. This CDR3 is built from 14 residues. The germline V gene encodes CDR1 SGHRS and CDR2 YFSETQ. Here the CDR3 reads CASSGDSYSYEQYF. As DNA, the CDR3 is TGCGCCAGCAGCGGAGACAGCTACTCCTACGAGCAGTACTTC.

The count of this clone is one. The chain combines TRBV27 with TRBJ2-2; 8 bases agree with TRBD1. There are 15 residues in the CDR3. The V gene's germline CDR1 is MNHEY and CDR2 SMNVEV (reference sequence). Trimming took 2 bases from V and 5 from J; bases not matched to a gene: 4. The CDR3 region has the DNA TGTGCCAGCAGTTTAGGACAGGGCGGTACCGGGGAGCTGTTTTTT. This sequence encodes CASSLGQGGTGELFF.

The V call is TRBV27, the J call TRBJ2-7; 8 bases map to TRBD1. CDR3 length: 12 amino acids. CDR1 is MNHEY, CDR2 SMNVEV, per germline (reference sequence). V dropped 5 bases and J dropped 7; count of bases not matched to a gene: 4. The DNA of the CDR3 is TGTGCCAGCAGTCTCACAGGGGGTGAGCAGTACTTC. It codes for CASSLTGGEQYF.